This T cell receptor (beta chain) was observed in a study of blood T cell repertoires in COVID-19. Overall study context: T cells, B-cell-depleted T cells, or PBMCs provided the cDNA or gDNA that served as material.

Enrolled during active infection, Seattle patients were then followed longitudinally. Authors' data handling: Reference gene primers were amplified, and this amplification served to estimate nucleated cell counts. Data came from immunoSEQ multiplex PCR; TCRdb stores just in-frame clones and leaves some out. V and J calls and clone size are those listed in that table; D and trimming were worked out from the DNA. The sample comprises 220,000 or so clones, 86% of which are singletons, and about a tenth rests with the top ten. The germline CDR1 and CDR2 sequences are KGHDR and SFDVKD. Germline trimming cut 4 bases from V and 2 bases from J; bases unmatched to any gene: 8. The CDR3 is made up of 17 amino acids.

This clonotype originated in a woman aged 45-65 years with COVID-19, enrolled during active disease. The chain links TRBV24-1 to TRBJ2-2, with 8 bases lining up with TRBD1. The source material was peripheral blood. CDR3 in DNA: TGTGCCACCAGTGACCCGACCGGGACAGGCAACACCGGGGAGCTGTTTTTT. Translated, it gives CATSDPTGTGNTGELFF.